The 27 T cell receptor beta chains reported below all come from one sample, sequenced in a study of T cell responses to AZD1222 COVID-19 vaccine. Sequencing used immunoSEQ multiplex PCR; TCRdb keeps in-frame clones, though not all of them. Among 100,000 to 120,000 clones, more than 70% were seen once, and the ten largest hold approximately 6.9%. This sample comprised peripheral blood, obtained 28 days after the second AZD1222 dose. The origin of the receptors is an adult who received the AZD1222 COVID-19 vaccine.

The chain is built from TRBV27 and TRBJ1-1; D is undetermined. V lost 0 bases, J lost 0 bases, and 2 bases lay in between. The length of the CDR3 is 13 residues. Per the germline V gene, CDR1 is MNHEY and CDR2 is SMNVEV (reference sequence). CDR3 bases: TGTGCCAGCAGTTTATCCGTGAACACTGAAGCTTTCTTT. Translated, it gives CASSLSVNTEAFF.

The rearrangement uses TRBV13 and TRBJ1-2; 7 bases are shared with TRBD1. V trimming: 4 bases; J trimming: 0 bases; junction bases outside the gene matches: 11. The CDR3 has 17 amino acids. Germline V gives CDR1 PRHDT, CDR2 FYEKMQ (reference sequence). The CDR3 loop reads CASSSGQRANANYGYTF. The CDR3 nucleotides are TGTGCCAGCAGCTCGGGACAGCGCGCGAATGCTAACTATGGCTACACCTTC.

This rearrangement joins TRBV3-1 (or the pseudogene TRBV3-2) to TRBJ2-7, with 10 bases identical to TRBD2. This CDR3 has 15 amino acids. Germline lookup yields CDR1 LGHDT and CDR2 YNNKEL (reference sequence). The junction had 5 bases not matched to a gene; V was cut back by 3 bases and J by 3 bases. The CDR3 loop is CASSHPTSGVYEQYF. The CDR3 DNA follows: TGTGCCAGCAGCCATCCCACTAGCGGGGTCTACGAGCAGTACTTC.

The chain recombines TRBV29-1 with TRBJ2-5, with 8 bases aligning to TRBD1. The CDR3 length is 14 residues. With V trimmed by 7 bases and J by 4 bases, 11 bases remained unmatched. Germline CDR1 and CDR2: SQVTM and ANQGSEA. CDR3: CSAIPQGELETQYF. The CDR3 bases are TGCAGCGCAATCCCACAGGGGGAATTAGAGACCCAGTACTTC.

CDR3 sequence (DNA): TGTGCCAGCAGTTCGGACAGCTATAATTCACCCCTCCACTTT. It specifies CASSSDSYNSPLHF. The V gene is TRBV6-2 or TRBV6-3, the J gene TRBJ1-6; D might be TRBD1 (6 bases). Germline V gives CDR1 MNHEY, CDR2 SVGEGT. The CDR3 is 14 amino acids. Between the trimmed V and J ends, which lost 4 bases and 3 bases, there was a span of 7 bases.

The CDR3 nucleotides read TGTGCCAGCTGGGTGGGGGGTTATCAGCCCCAGCATTTT. Translating it yields CASWVGGYQPQHF. The chain combines TRBV6-5 with TRBJ1-5; D may be TRBD1 (5 bases). Germline values: CDR1 MNHEY, CDR2 SVGAGI. The CDR3 consists of 13 residues. Trimming left V 8 bases short and J 5 bases short, with 13 bases between.

This clone has just a few counts. The chain employs TRBV24-1 and TRBJ1-1, with 7 bases fitting TRBD1. CDR1 is KGHDR and CDR2 is SFDVKD in the germline V gene. Trimming took 3 bases from V and 4 from J; bases not matched to a gene: 1. This CDR3 comprises 13 residues. CDR3 amino acids: CATSDGTVTEAFF. CDR3 bases: TGTGCCACCAGTGATGGGACAGTCACTGAAGCTTTCTTT.

This rearrangement joins TRBV20-1 to TRBJ1-5; the D is unclear. V was pared by 3 bases and J by 4 bases, with 10 bases between. The CDR3 contains 13 residues. Germline V CDR1 and CDR2: DFQATT, SNEGSKA (reference sequence). The CDR3 region is CSASLFPNQPQHF. The CDR3 nucleotides read TGCAGTGCTAGTCTGTTCCCAAATCAGCCCCAGCATTTT.

This clone was detected only once. The chain couples TRBV7-3 to TRBJ1-1; D is unresolved. The CDR3 is 15 residues long. Trimming took 0 bases from V and 4 from J, leaving 12 bases between them. Germline V gene lookup returns CDR1 SGHTA and CDR2 FQGTGA. In DNA form, the CDR3 reads TGTGCCAGCAGCTTAACGTGGTCCGACGGCACTGAAGCTTTCTTT. This encodes CASSLTWSDGTEAFF.

The count of this clone is one. The V call is TRBV5-8, the J call TRBJ1-5; D is undetermined. Trimming stripped 2 bases from V and 4 bases from J, with 10 bases between. CDR3 length: 14 residues. Germline V lookup: CDR1 SGHTS, CDR2 YDEGEE. This chain's CDR3 is CASSFRSGNQPQHF. The CDR3 coding sequence is TGTGCCAGCAGCTTTAGATCCGGGAATCAGCCCCAGCATTTT.

The V and J genes are TRBV6-1 and TRBJ1-2; D unresolved. The CDR3 runs 12 residues. In germline, CDR1 is MNHNS, CDR2 SASEGT. V lost 1 base and J lost 8, with 8 bases in between. CDR3 sequence (DNA): TGTGCCAGCAGTGAAGAAACCCGAGGCTACACCTTC. Translation gives CASSEETRGYTF.

CDR3 region: CSVRVGTGSPLHF. The CDR3 DNA is TGCAGCGTGAGGGTGGGGACTGGGTCACCCCTCCACTTT. This chain connects TRBV29-1 to TRBJ1-6; possibly TRBD1 for D (5 bases). This CDR3 contains 13 residues. V was pared by 6 bases and J by 10 bases, with 16 bases between. Per the germline V gene, CDR1 is SQVTM and CDR2 is ANQGSEA.

The V and J genes are TRBV6-2 or TRBV6-3 and TRBJ2-1, with D possibly being TRBD1 or TRBD2 (5 bases each). Trimming shortened V by 2 bases and J by 3 bases, and 11 bases separated the two germline ends. The CDR3 has 15 residues. Germline lookup yields CDR1 MNHEY and CDR2 SVGEGT. In DNA form, the CDR3 reads TGTGCCAGCAGTTACCGTGCAGGGAGCTACAATGAGCAGTTCTTC. Its translation: CASSYRAGSYNEQFF.

This chain joins TRBV12-3 or TRBV12-4 and TRBJ1-2, with unresolved D. The CDR3 is 11 amino acids. Between the trimmed V and J ends, which lost 7 bases and 13 bases, there was a span of 16 bases. The CDR3 reads CASKTLGLFTF. The CDR3 region has the DNA TGTGCCAGCAAGACTCTTGGACTTTTCACCTTC.

The gene calls are TRBV6-5 and TRBJ1-5, with D hard to call. Trimming removed 6 bases at V and 3 bases at J, with 6 bases between. Germline lookup yields CDR1 MNHEY and CDR2 SVGAGI. This CDR3 contains 12 residues. The CDR3: CASSAPNQPQHF. DNA for the CDR3: TGTGCCAGCAGCGCTCCCAATCAGCCCCAGCATTTT.

The V call is TRBV3-1 (or the pseudogene TRBV3-2), the J call TRBJ1-6; possible D gene TRBD1, 6 bases. CDR1 is LGHDT and CDR2 is YNNKEL in the germline V gene (reference sequence). The V end was cut by 1 base, the J end by 9 bases, with 13 bases between. The CDR3 contains 15 residues. In nucleotides, the CDR3 is TGTGCCAGCAGCCAAGCGACAGGCCCTGGTTCACCCCTCCACTTT. Translation gives CASSQATGPGSPLHF.

A note on this clone: Other DNA sequences in the same sample also yield this CDR3. The J gene is TRBJ2-2, the V gene TRBV2; TRBD1 matches at 7 bases. Trimming removed 6 bases from V and 4 bases from J; junction bases left unmatched: 5. CDR3 length equals 14 residues. Germline CDR1 is SNHLY and CDR2 is FYNNEI. The CDR3 reads CASRTGTGTGELFF. The CDR3 nucleotides read TGTGCCAGCAGGACAGGGACGGGCACCGGGGAGCTGTTTTTT.

The V and J genes are TRBV15 and TRBJ2-7, with D possibly being TRBD1 or TRBD2 (5 bases each). The CDR3 covers 14 residues. CDR1 is LNHNV and CDR2 is YYDKDF in the germline V gene (reference sequence). V shed 4 bases and J shed 5 bases, with 15 bases lying between them. CDR3 coding DNA: TGTGCCACCAGCACGGGACGGACGAAGGACGAGCAGTACTTC. Translating gives CATSTGRTKDEQYF.

The rearrangement joins TRBV6-1 to TRBJ1-1, with D hard to call. This CDR3 spans 13 amino acids. Trimming left V 3 bases short and J 6 bases short, with 11 bases between. Germline V gene data show CDR1 as MNHNS and CDR2 as SASEGT. The CDR3 reads CASSDSSVSEAFF. DNA for the CDR3: TGTGCCAGCAGTGATTCGTCAGTGTCTGAAGCTTTCTTT.

The rearrangement uses TRBV5-1 and TRBJ1-1; TRBD1 aligns across 7 bases. This CDR3 has 14 amino acids. The germline V gene has CDR1 SGHRS and CDR2 YFSETQ. J was trimmed by 1 base and V by 4 bases; bases with no gene match: 4. The CDR3 is CASSKGQENTEAFF. The DNA for the CDR3 is TGCGCCAGCAGCAAAGGACAGGAGAACACTGAAGCTTTCTTT.

In its sample, this clone was seen once. This rearrangement joins TRBV3-1 (or the pseudogene TRBV3-2) to TRBJ1-2, with 8 bases that match TRBD1. Germline assignment: CDR1 LGHDT and CDR2 YNNKEL (reference sequence). This CDR3 contains 14 residues. Trimming removed 4 bases from V and 3 bases from J; junction bases left unmatched: 4. DNA of the CDR3: TGTGCCAGCAGCCCCGGACAGGGACACTATGGCTACACCTTC. This translates into CASSPGQGHYGYTF.

This chain connects TRBV5-6 to TRBJ2-1; D may be TRBD1 (6 bases). The germline V gene has CDR1 SGHDT and CDR2 YYEEEE. CDR3 length equals 15 residues. The ends were cut back, 4 bases at V and 6 bases at J, with 17 bases in the middle. CDR3 in amino acids: CASSPIKTGFNEQFF. CDR3 DNA: TGTGCCAGCAGCCCTATAAAAACAGGGTTCAATGAGCAGTTCTTC. Looking up the rest from reference TRBV5-6 and TRBJ2-1 gives the full variable domain: DAGVTQSPTHLIKTRGQQVTLRCSPKSGHDTVSWYQQALGQGPQFIFQYYEEEERQRGNFPDRFSGHQFPNYSSELNVNALLLGDSALYLCASSPIKTGFNEQFFGPGTRLTVL.

The chain has TRBV18 and TRBJ1-1; 10 positions match TRBD1. V was pared by 4 bases and J by 5 bases, with 7 bases of the junction left unmatched. The CDR3 runs 15 residues. Germline lookup yields CDR1 KGHSH and CDR2 LQKENI. CDR3 residues: CASSRGQGKSTEAFF. CDR3 DNA sequence: TGTGCCAGCTCACGGGGACAGGGGAAGAGTACTGAAGCTTTCTTT.

This chain joins TRBV7-9 and TRBJ2-6; D might be TRBD2 (5 bases). This CDR3 is 17 amino acids long. Germline CDR1 and CDR2: SEHNR and FQNEAQ (reference sequence). V was trimmed by 3 bases and J by 4 bases, leaving 16 bases between them. The CDR3 bases are TGTGCCAGCAGCTTCACTTCGGGGTTGAGAGGGGCCAACGTCCTGACTTTC. Its translation is CASSFTSGLRGANVLTF.

The genes are TRBV10-3 and TRBJ1-4; 7 bases are a match to TRBD1. Germline V gene data show CDR1 as ENHRY and CDR2 as SYGVKD. This CDR3 has 14 residues. After removal of 10 bases from V and 3 bases from J, the junction contained 8 bases not matched to a gene. The CDR3 DNA sequence: TGTGCCACCGGGACAGTCGGGGCTAATGAAAAACTGTTTTTT. Translated: CATGTVGANEKLFF.

Only a few counts were recorded for this clone. The chain uses TRBV11-3 and TRBJ2-3; 15 nucleotides align to TRBD2. V shed 5 bases and J 0 bases; nucleotides not matched to a gene: 3. The CDR3 spans 17 residues. Germline V gene sequence: CDR1 SGHNT, CDR2 YENEEA. For the CDR3, the DNA is TGTGCCAGCAGCGGGACTAGCGGGGGGTTCAGCACAGATACGCAGTATTTT. This translates into CASSGTSGGFSTDTQYF.

The chain is built from TRBV19 and TRBJ1-2; D unclear. Per the germline V gene, CDR1 is LNHDA and CDR2 is SQIVND (reference sequence). Between the trimmed V and J ends, which lost 7 bases and 2 bases, there was a span of 20 bases. The CDR3 runs 16 residues. The CDR3 DNA is TGTGCCAGTACCAAAAGTTTTGTTGGGGTGAACTATGGCTACACCTTC. It encodes CASTKSFVGVNYGYTF.